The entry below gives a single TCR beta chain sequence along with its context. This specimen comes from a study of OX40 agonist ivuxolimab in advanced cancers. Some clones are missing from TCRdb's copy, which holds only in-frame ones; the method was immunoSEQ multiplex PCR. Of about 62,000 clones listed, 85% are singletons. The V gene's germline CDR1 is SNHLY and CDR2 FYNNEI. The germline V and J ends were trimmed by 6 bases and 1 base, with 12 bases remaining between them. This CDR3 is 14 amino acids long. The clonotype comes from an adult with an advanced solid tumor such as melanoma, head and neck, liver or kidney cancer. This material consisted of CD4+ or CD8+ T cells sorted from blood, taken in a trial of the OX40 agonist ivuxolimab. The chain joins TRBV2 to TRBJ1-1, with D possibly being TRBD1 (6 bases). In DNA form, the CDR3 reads TGTGCCAGCAGGGGGGCAGGAGGGAACACTGAAGCTTTCTTT. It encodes CASRGAGGNTEAFF.